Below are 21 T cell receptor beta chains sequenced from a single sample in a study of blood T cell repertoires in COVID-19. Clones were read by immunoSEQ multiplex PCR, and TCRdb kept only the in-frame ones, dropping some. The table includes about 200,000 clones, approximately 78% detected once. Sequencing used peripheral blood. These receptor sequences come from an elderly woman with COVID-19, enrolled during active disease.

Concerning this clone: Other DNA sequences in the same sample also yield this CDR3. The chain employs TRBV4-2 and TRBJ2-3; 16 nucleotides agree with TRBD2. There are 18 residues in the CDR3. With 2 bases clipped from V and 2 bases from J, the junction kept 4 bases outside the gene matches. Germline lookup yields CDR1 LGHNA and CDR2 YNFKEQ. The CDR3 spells CASSQRGLAGGVTDTQYF. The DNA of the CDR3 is TGTGCCAGCAGCCAACGGGGACTAGCGGGAGGGGTCACAGATACGCAGTATTTT.

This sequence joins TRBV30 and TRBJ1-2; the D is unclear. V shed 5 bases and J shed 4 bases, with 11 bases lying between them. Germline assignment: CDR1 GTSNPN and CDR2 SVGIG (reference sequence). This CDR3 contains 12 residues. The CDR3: CAWGGMVYGYTF. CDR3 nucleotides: TGTGCCTGGGGCGGTATGGTCTATGGCTACACCTTC.

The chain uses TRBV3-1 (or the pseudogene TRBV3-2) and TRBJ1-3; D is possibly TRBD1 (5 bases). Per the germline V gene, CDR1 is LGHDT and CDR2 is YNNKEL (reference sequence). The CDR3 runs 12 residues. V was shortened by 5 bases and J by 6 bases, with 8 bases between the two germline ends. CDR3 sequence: CASSAGENTIYF. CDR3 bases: TGTGCCAGCAGCGCGGGGGAAAACACCATATATTTT.

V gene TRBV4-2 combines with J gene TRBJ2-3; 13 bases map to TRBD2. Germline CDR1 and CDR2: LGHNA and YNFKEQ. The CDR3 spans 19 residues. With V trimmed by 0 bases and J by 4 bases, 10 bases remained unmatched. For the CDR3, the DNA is TGTGCCAGCAGCCAAGAACCTCGACTAGCGGGGGGCCCCCCAGATACGCAGTATTTT. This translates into CASSQEPRLAGGPPDTQYF.

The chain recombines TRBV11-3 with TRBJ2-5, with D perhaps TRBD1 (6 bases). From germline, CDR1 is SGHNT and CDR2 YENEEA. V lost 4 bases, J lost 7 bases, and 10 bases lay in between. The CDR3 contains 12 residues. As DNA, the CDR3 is TGTGCCAGCAGCTCGAGAGGGGGGACCCAGTACTTC. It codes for CASSSRGGTQYF.

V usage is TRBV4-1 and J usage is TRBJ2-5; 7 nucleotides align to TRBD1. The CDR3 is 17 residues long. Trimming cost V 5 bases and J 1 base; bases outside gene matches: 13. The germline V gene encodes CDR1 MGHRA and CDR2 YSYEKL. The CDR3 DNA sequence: TGCGCCAGCAGCGTTCGTTTCCGACAGGGTTCCCAAGAGACCCAGTACTTC. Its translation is CASSVRFRQGSQETQYF.

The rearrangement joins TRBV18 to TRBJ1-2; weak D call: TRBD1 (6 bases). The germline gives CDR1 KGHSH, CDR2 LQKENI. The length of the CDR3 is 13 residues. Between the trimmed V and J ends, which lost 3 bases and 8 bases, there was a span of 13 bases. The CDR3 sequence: CASSPQGQGGYTF. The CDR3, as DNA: TGTGCCAGCTCACCGCAGGGGCAAGGCGGCTACACCTTC.

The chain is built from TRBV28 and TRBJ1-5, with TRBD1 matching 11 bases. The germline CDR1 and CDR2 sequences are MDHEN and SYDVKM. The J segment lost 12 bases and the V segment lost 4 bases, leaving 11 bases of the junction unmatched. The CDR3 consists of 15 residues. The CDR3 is CASSYGQGAQRRQHF. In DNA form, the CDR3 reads TGTGCCAGCAGTTACGGACAGGGGGCCCAGAGGCGCCAGCATTTT.

The CDR3 reads CASKPPGHSSGNTIYF. CDR3 nucleotides: TGTGCCAGCAAGCCTCCGGGACACTCCTCTGGAAACACCATATATTTT. This rearrangement joins TRBV6-6 to TRBJ1-3; weak D call: TRBD1 (6 bases). CDR3 length equals 16 residues. Deletions cut 7 bases from V and 0 bases from J, with 16 bases between. From germline, CDR1 is MNHNY and CDR2 SVGAGI (reference sequence).

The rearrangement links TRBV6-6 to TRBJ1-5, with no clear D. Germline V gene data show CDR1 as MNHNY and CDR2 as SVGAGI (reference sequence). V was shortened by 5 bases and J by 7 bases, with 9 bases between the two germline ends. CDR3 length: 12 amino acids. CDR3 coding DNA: TGTGCCAGCAGTCCGGCGGCCCAGCCCCAGCATTTT. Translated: CASSPAAQPQHF.

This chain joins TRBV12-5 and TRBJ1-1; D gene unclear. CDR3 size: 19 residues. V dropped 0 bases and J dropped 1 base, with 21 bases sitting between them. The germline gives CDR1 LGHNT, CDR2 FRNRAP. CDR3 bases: TGTGCTAGTGGTTTGGTAAAGAAAAGCGTTCTGGTGAAGAACACTGAAGCTTTCTTT. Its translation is CASGLVKKSVLVKNTEAFF.

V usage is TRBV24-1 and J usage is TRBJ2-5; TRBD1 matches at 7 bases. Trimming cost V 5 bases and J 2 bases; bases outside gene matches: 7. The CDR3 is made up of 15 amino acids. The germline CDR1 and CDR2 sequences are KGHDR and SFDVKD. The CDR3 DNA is TGTGCCACCAGTGGGGACCGGGACAGACAAGAGACCCAGTACTTC. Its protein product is CATSGDRDRQETQYF.

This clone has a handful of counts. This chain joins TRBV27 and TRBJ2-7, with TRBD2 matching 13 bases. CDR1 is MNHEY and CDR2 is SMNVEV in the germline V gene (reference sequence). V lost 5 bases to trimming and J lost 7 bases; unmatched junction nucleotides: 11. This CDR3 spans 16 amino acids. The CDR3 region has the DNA TGTGCCAGCAGTCCTGGGACTAGCGGGAACCTCTGGGAGCAGTACTTC. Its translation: CASSPGTSGNLWEQYF.

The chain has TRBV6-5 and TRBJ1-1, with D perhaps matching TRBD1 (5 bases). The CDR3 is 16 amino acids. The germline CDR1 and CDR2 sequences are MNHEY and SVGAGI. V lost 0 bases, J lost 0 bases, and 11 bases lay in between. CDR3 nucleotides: TGTGCCAGCAGTTACTCATCCAGGGCGATGAACACTGAAGCTTTCTTT. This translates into CASSYSSRAMNTEAFF.

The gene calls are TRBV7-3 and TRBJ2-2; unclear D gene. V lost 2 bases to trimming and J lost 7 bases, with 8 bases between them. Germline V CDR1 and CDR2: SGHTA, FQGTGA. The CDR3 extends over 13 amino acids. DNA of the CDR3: TGTGCCAGCAGCTTAGAATTAGTCGGGGAGCTGTTTTTT. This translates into CASSLELVGELFF.

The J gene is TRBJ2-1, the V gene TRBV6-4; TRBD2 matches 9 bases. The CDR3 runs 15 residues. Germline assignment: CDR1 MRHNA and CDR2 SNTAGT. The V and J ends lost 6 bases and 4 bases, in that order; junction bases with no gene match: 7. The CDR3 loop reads CASSPGLAPYNEQFF. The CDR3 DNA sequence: TGTGCCAGCAGCCCGGGACTAGCCCCATACAATGAGCAGTTCTTC.

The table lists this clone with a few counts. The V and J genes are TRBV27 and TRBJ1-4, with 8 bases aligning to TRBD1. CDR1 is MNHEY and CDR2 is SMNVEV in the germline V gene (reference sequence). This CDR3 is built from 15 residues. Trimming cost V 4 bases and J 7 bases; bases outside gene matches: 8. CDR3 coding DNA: TGTGCCAGCAGTTCGCAGGGGGCGGGAACTGAAAAACTGTTTTTT. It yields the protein CASSSQGAGTEKLFF.

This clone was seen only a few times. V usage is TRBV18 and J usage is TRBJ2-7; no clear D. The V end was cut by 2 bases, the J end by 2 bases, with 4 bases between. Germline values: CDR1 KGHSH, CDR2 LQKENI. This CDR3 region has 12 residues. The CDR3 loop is CASSPAAYEQYF. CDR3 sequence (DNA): TGTGCCAGCTCACCAGCAGCCTACGAGCAGTACTTC.

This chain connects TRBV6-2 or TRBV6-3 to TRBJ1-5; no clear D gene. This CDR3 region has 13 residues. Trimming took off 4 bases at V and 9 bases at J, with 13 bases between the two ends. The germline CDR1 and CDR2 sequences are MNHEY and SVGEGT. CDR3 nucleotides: TGTGCCAGCAGTTCGTTACAGCTTTCGCCCCAGCATTTT. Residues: CASSSLQLSPQHF.

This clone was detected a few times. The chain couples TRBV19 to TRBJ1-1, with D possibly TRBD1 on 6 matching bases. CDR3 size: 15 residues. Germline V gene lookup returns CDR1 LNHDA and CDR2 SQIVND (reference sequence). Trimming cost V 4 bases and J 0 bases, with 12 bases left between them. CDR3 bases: TGTGCCAGTAGTACCGACAGGTTACTGAACACTGAAGCTTTCTTT. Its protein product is CASSTDRLLNTEAFF.

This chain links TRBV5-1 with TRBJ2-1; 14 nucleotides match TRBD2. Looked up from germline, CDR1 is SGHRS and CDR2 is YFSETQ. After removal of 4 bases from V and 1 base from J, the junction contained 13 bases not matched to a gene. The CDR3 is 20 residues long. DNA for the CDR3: TGCGCCAGCAGCCCGGGGACTAGCGGGAGCCGTTGGAAGTCCTACAATGAGCAGTTCTTC. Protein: CASSPGTSGSRWKSYNEQFF.